This T cell receptor (beta chain) was identified in a study of blood T cell repertoires in COVID-19. On the study more broadly: The study drew acute and convalescent COVID-19 samples from the United States, Italy and Spain.

The ends were cut back, 8 bases at V and 0 bases at J, with 22 bases in the middle. Germline V gene data show CDR1 as SGHTA and CDR2 as FQGNSA. The CDR3 sequence is 17 residues long. The participants were between about 18 and 100 years old and came from fewer than 25 US areas. Categorization into cohorts depended on clinical history that participants reported. Symptom resolution, clearance, or two negative PCRs marked donors in Cohort 3 as recovered. Profiled with immunoSEQ multiplex PCR; TCRdb holds only in-frame clones, not every one. Here the sample spans about 130,000 clones, 75% to 90% being singletons. Ten or more counts support this clone.

This rearrangement joins TRBV7-2 to TRBJ1-1; D is unclear. Sequencing was performed on PBMCs or T cells enriched from blood (not recorded which). The origin of this receptor is a woman between 45 and 65 years old who had recovered from COVID-19. DNA for the CDR3: TGTGCCAGCCCCCGCGGGCGGTTCGGGGATGTGAACACTGAAGCTTTCTTT. Protein sequence: CASPRGRFGDVNTEAFF.